This entry describes one T cell receptor beta chain. Its cognate antigen is unknown. One end of the junction varies from germline; a read error may be responsible. The sample originates from a study of response to subunit inactivated influenza vaccine. Notes on the study in general: It was suggested by the authors that few new T cells are recruited by each seasonal influenza vaccination.

Germline values: CDR1 MNHEY, CDR2 SVGAGI. The CDR3 loop spans 14 amino acids. From the RT-PCR reads, TCRdb called clonotypes with MiXCR, one entry per CDR3 protein. The sample lists 700,000 to 800,000 distinct CDR3 sequences; less than 20% were seen once. The TCR originated in a man aged 45-65 years who received an inactivated influenza vaccine. The sequences come from PBMCs from blood, collected roughly 5 days after vaccination. The chain couples TRBV6-5 to TRBJ1-5; weak D call: TRBD1 (5 bases). CDR3 in DNA: TGTGCCGGCAGTTACTCGATGGGGGTTTGGCCCCAGCATTTT. Its protein product is CAGSYSMGVWPQHF.